This entry lists 29 T cell receptor beta chains sequenced from one sample in a study of graft-versus-host responses after intestinal transplantation. The assay was immunoSEQ multiplex PCR, and TCRdb's table has in-frame clones only and misses some. The sample has under 95,000 clones, roughly 85% seen once. These receptors have no known antigen. Sequencing used unstimulated CD4+ T cells sorted from spleen or lymph node cells, obtained before intestinal transplant. The receptors derive from a human donor who received an intestinal transplant.

The genes are TRBV4-2 and TRBJ2-7, with TRBD2 as a possible D gene (6 bases). CDR1 is LGHNA, CDR2 YNFKEQ, per germline. The CDR3 loop spans 16 amino acids. V was trimmed by 4 bases and J by 0 bases, leaving 16 bases between them. In nucleotides, the CDR3 is TGTGCCAGCAGCCCACTCGGGACTTCCAGCTCCTACGAGCAGTACTTC. Translated: CASSPLGTSSSYEQYF.

The V call is TRBV5-5, the J call TRBJ2-3, with TRBD2 as a possible D gene (6 bases). Trimming took 1 base from V and 0 from J, leaving 9 bases between them. The CDR3 is made up of 15 amino acids. Germline CDR1 SGHKS, CDR2 YYEKEE (reference sequence). The CDR3 DNA reads as TGTGCCAGCAGCTTGATCGGGGGAAGCACAGATACGCAGTATTTT. This gives the protein CASSLIGGSTDTQYF.

Comment on this clone: This sample also contains other DNA sequences that code for the same CDR3. V and J are TRBV6-1 and TRBJ1-4; D unclear. The CDR3 is 14 amino acids. The V gene's germline CDR1 is MNHNS and CDR2 SASEGT. Trimming took 5 bases from V and 1 from J, leaving 8 bases between them. The CDR3 region has the DNA TGTGCCAGCAGTCCTACAGTAACTAATGAAAAACTGTTTTTT. This gives the protein CASSPTVTNEKLFF.

This clone showed up just a few times. V usage is TRBV19 and J usage is TRBJ2-3; 10 bases are a match to TRBD1. V dropped 4 bases and J dropped 1; count of bases not matched to a gene: 5. The CDR3 is 16 amino acids. Germline V gene data show CDR1 as LNHDA and CDR2 as SQIVND (reference sequence). The CDR3: CASSRDRGVGTDTQYF. The CDR3 DNA is TGTGCCAGTAGTAGGGACAGGGGCGTTGGCACAGATACGCAGTATTTT.

J is TRBJ2-7 and V is TRBV29-1; 8 bases fit TRBD1. Germline CDR1 and CDR2: SQVTM and ANQGSEA. The V and J ends lost 5 bases and 4 bases, in that order; junction bases with no gene match: 1. The CDR3 is 11 residues long. The CDR3 spells CSVQGAYEQYF. Written as DNA, the CDR3 is TGCAGCGTTCAGGGGGCGTACGAGCAGTACTTC.

The rearrangement links TRBV19 to TRBJ2-1; 7 positions match TRBD1. Germline assignment: CDR1 LNHDA and CDR2 SQIVND (reference sequence). The CDR3 is 15 residues long. After removal of 3 bases from V and 4 bases from J, the junction contained 6 bases not matched to a gene. The CDR3, as DNA: TGTGCCAGTAGTATCGTGGGACAGCTTTACAATGAGCAGTTCTTC. Translating gives CASSIVGQLYNEQFF.

This clone was counted ten times or more. The same CDR3 arises from other DNA sequences in this sample as well. This chain uses TRBV6-1 with TRBJ2-1; TRBD2 matches at 13 bases. The trim removed 8 bases at V and 4 bases at J, leaving 5 bases unmatched. This CDR3 is 15 amino acids long. CDR1 is MNHNS, CDR2 SASEGT, per germline. DNA of the CDR3: TGTGCCAGCCGGCGACTAGCGGGGGGATACAATGAGCAGTTCTTC. It is translated as CASRRLAGGYNEQFF.

The chain joins TRBV9 to TRBJ2-1; 9 bases are a match to TRBD2. Per the germline V gene, CDR1 is SGDLS and CDR2 is YYNGEE. After removal of 0 bases from V and 8 bases from J, the junction contained 9 bases not matched to a gene. The CDR3 loop spans 16 amino acids. Here the CDR3 DNA reads TGTGCCAGCAGCGTAGCGGGCGGGGGGGCAGTGTATGAGCAGTTCTTC. Its protein is CASSVAGGGAVYEQFF.

The rearrangement uses TRBV7-2 and TRBJ2-3; D is possibly TRBD2 (6 bases). V was shortened by 7 bases and J by 4 bases, with 12 bases between the two germline ends. Per the germline V gene, CDR1 is SGHTA and CDR2 is FQGNSA. The CDR3 totals 13 residues. As DNA, the CDR3 is TGTGCCAGCACCCAGAGACTAGCAGATACGCAGTATTTT. Its protein product is CASTQRLADTQYF.

This clone was recorded once. This chain links TRBV10-3 with TRBJ1-2; D not certain. Looked up from germline, CDR1 is ENHRY and CDR2 is SYGVKD. Trimming took 4 bases from V and 4 from J, leaving 13 bases between them. The CDR3 consists of 14 residues. Here the CDR3 DNA reads TGTGCCATCAGTGTCGGGGAAGTTGGCTATGGCTACACCTTC. Protein product: CAISVGEVGYGYTF.

The J gene is TRBJ1-1, the V gene TRBV9; 8 positions match TRBD1. V trimming: 5 bases; J trimming: 4 bases; junction bases outside the gene matches: 10. The CDR3 spans 15 residues. Germline CDR1 SGDLS, CDR2 YYNGEE. The CDR3 is CASRPQDREGTEAFF. The CDR3 bases are TGTGCCAGCAGACCCCAGGACAGGGAGGGCACTGAAGCTTTCTTT. The full variable domain, with the rest looked up from reference TRBV9 and TRBJ1-1, is DSGVTQTPKHLITATGQRVTLRCSPRSGDLSVYWYQQSLDQGLQFLIQYYNGEERAKGNILERFSAQQFPDLHSELNLSSLELGDSALYFCASRPQDREGTEAFFGQGTRLTVV.

The chain links TRBV4-2 to TRBJ1-1; D is possibly TRBD1 (6 bases). Germline V CDR1 and CDR2: LGHNA, YNFKEQ. Trimming pared 2 bases from V and 7 bases from J, leaving 29 bases between. The CDR3 runs 19 residues. CDR3: CASSQRPQGRGRPLGEAFF. As DNA, the CDR3 is TGTGCCAGCAGCCAACGACCCCAGGGGAGGGGCCGCCCCTTGGGTGAAGCTTTCTTT.

This rearrangement joins TRBV19 to TRBJ1-3; no firm D call. In germline, CDR1 is LNHDA, CDR2 SQIVND (reference sequence). Trimming cost V 5 bases and J 1 base, with 3 bases left between them. This CDR3 comprises 12 residues. As DNA, the CDR3 is TGTGCCAGTAGTCCTTCTGGAAACACCATATATTTT. Translation gives CASSPSGNTIYF.

The genes are TRBV19 and TRBJ2-1, with D unresolved. CDR1 is LNHDA, CDR2 SQIVND, per germline (reference sequence). The V and J ends lost 3 bases and 4 bases respectively, with 13 bases between them. There are 15 residues in the CDR3. The CDR3: CASSMAAVWYNEQFF. For the CDR3, the DNA is TGTGCCAGTAGTATGGCGGCTGTGTGGTACAATGAGCAGTTCTTC.

The V and J genes are TRBV28 and TRBJ2-5; 7 bases agree with TRBD1. The end of the DNA is better explained by TRBJ2-7, so the J call may be wrong. This CDR3 has 13 residues. The germline V gene encodes CDR1 MDHEN and CDR2 SYDVKM. The CDR3 DNA is TGTGCCAGCAGCGACAGGGTAGTCGGCGAGCAGTACTTC. Protein: CASSDRVVGEQYF.

This sequence joins TRBV5-5 and TRBJ1-5; D is unresolved. Germline V gene lookup returns CDR1 SGHKS and CDR2 YYEKEE (reference sequence). Trimming pared 4 bases from V and 4 bases from J, leaving 15 bases between. The CDR3 sequence is 15 residues long. The CDR3 DNA reads TGTGCCAGCAGCCTCCTGATTAATAGAAATCAGCCCCAGCATTTT. This translates into CASSLLINRNQPQHF.

This rearrangement joins TRBV19 to TRBJ2-2, with D possibly TRBD1 on 5 matching bases. Germline CDR1 reads LNHDA; CDR2 reads SQIVND (reference sequence). The CDR3 extends over 13 amino acids. Trimming stripped 4 bases from V and 6 bases from J, with 9 bases between. This CDR3 is CASSTQGAGELFF. The CDR3 DNA sequence: TGTGCCAGTAGTACCCAGGGTGCCGGGGAGCTGTTTTTT.

The V and J genes are TRBV7-2 and TRBJ1-6; D not resolved. CDR3 size: 13 residues. Germline V gives CDR1 SGHTA, CDR2 FQGNSA. V was cut by 5 bases and J by 10 bases, with 12 bases left in between. CDR3 bases: TGTGCCAGCAGCGCAAGACAAGGATCACCCCTCCACTTT. The encoded protein is CASSARQGSPLHF.

The V and J genes are TRBV7-8 and TRBJ2-1; 15 bases align to TRBD2. Trimming at V came to 8 bases and at J to 8 bases, leaving 4 bases not matched to a gene. The CDR3 runs 14 residues. Germline V lookup: CDR1 SGHVS, CDR2 FQNEAQ. CDR3 in amino acids: CASHGLAGGHEQFF. The DNA of the CDR3 is TGTGCCAGCCACGGACTAGCGGGGGGGCATGAGCAGTTCTTC.

The V gene is TRBV4-2, the J gene TRBJ2-1; the match to TRBD2 covers 11 bases. This CDR3 spans 18 amino acids. Per the germline V gene, CDR1 is LGHNA and CDR2 is YNFKEQ. The J segment lost 4 bases and the V segment lost 0 bases, leaving 8 bases of the junction unmatched. CDR3 sequence: CASSQEGPGLADYNEQFF. The CDR3 coding sequence is TGTGCCAGCAGCCAAGAGGGTCCGGGACTAGCGGATTACAATGAGCAGTTCTTC.

The V call is TRBV19, the J call TRBJ1-5, with unresolved D. The CDR3 spans 13 residues. The germline gives CDR1 LNHDA, CDR2 SQIVND (reference sequence). V was pared by 5 bases and J by 5 bases, with 10 bases between. DNA for the CDR3: TGTGCCAGTAGTCATGACGGAGATCAGCCCCAGCATTTT. Its protein is CASSHDGDQPQHF. The full variable domain, its missing parts supplied by reference TRBV19 and TRBJ1-5, is DGGITQSPKYLFRKEGQNVTLSCEQNLNHDAMYWYRQDPGQGLRLIYYSQIVNDFQKGDIAEGYSVSREKKESFPLTVTSAQKNPTAFYLCASSHDGDQPQHFGDGTRLSIL.

The chain employs TRBV27 and TRBJ1-2; 8 positions agree with TRBD1. The J segment lost 8 bases and the V segment lost 2 bases, leaving 7 bases of the junction unmatched. The CDR3 is made up of 14 amino acids. Germline CDR1 reads MNHEY; CDR2 reads SMNVEV (reference sequence). CDR3 residues: CASSLQGARGGYTF. The CDR3 nucleotides are TGTGCCAGCAGTTTACAGGGGGCGCGAGGCGGCTACACCTTC.

The count of this clone is one. The J gene is TRBJ2-7, the V gene TRBV30; 10 bases map to TRBD2. V trimming: 0 bases; J trimming: 2 bases; junction bases outside the gene matches: 4. Germline V CDR1 and CDR2: GTSNPN, SVGIG (reference sequence). This CDR3 is 15 amino acids long. CDR3 nucleotide sequence: TGTGCCTGGAGTGTAGGGCTAGCGGGGGCCTACGAGCAGTACTTC. Its translation: CAWSVGLAGAYEQYF.

The J gene is TRBJ2-3, the V gene TRBV11-2; a weak D match, TRBD1 (5 bases). The germline V and J ends were trimmed by 4 bases and 2 bases, with 13 bases remaining between them. Per the germline V gene, CDR1 is SGHAT and CDR2 is FQNNGV. The CDR3 has 15 residues. CDR3 amino acids: CASSYYRQTTDTQYF. For the CDR3, the DNA is TGTGCCAGCAGCTACTACCGACAGACCACAGATACGCAGTATTTT.

The CDR3 reads CASSEAGWKVSGSNQPQHF. CDR3 sequence (DNA): TGTGCCAGCAGTGAAGCCGGGTGGAAAGTGTCGGGTAGCAATCAGCCCCAGCATTTT. The chain recombines TRBV2 with TRBJ1-5; D unresolved. Germline assignment: CDR1 SNHLY and CDR2 FYNNEI. Trimming shortened V by 0 bases and J by 0 bases, and 18 bases separated the two germline ends. The CDR3 has 19 amino acids.

The chain uses TRBV15 and TRBJ2-7; no reliable D call. With 0 bases removed from V and 5 bases from J, the gap between germline ends came to 11 bases. The length of the CDR3 is 14 residues. Germline V gene data show CDR1 as LNHNV and CDR2 as YYDKDF (reference sequence). The CDR3 DNA reads as TGTGCCACCAGCAGAGAGGTAGGAGTGGACGAGCAGTACTTC. Translated: CATSREVGVDEQYF.

This clone was seen only a few times. This chain uses TRBV7-3 with TRBJ1-2, with a possible D match to TRBD1 (5 bases). The CDR3 runs to 13 residues. Germline loops: CDR1 SGHTA, CDR2 FQGTGA. V lost 3 bases, J lost 7 bases, and 12 bases lay in between. In DNA, the CDR3 is TGTGCCAGCAGCTTGGGGGGGTTTGGTGGCTACACCTTC. Translation gives CASSLGGFGGYTF.

The chain has TRBV7-7 and TRBJ2-5, with D possibly matching TRBD1 (5 bases). V lost 5 bases and J 7 bases, leaving 17 bases between the germline ends. The CDR3 is made up of 14 amino acids. Looked up from germline, CDR1 is SSHAT and CDR2 is FNYEAQ (reference sequence). CDR3 amino acids: CASSVTAGDRTQYF. The CDR3 DNA reads as TGTGCCAGCAGCGTAACGGCCGGAGACAGGACCCAGTACTTC. Filled out from reference TRBV7-7 and TRBJ2-5, the complete variable domain reads GAGVSQSPRYKVTKRGQDVTLRCDPISSHATLYWYQQALGQGPEFLTYFNYEAQPDKSGLPSDRFSAERPEGSISTLTIQRTEQRDSAMYRCASSVTAGDRTQYFGPGTRLLVL.

This chain joins TRBV4-1 and TRBJ1-4, with D hard to call. Germline V CDR1 and CDR2: MGHRA, YSYEKL. This CDR3 is built from 15 residues. The V end was cut by 3 bases, the J end by 4 bases, with 12 bases between. For the CDR3, the DNA is TGCGCCAGCAGCCATCCCCTGAGCCTTAATGAAAAACTGTTTTTT. It translates to CASSHPLSLNEKLFF.